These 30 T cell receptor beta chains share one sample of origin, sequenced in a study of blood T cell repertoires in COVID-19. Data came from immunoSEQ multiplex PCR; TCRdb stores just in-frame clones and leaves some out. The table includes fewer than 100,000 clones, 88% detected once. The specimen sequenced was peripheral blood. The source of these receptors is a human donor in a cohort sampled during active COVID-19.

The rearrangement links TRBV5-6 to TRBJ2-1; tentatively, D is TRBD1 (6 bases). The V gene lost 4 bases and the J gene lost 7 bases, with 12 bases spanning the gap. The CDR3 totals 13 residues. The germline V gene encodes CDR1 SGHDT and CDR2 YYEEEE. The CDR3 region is CASSLEQGNEQFF. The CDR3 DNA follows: TGTGCCAGCAGCCTGGAACAGGGAAATGAGCAGTTCTTC. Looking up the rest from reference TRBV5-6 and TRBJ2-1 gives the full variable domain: DAGVTQSPTHLIKTRGQQVTLRCSPKSGHDTVSWYQQALGQGPQFIFQYYEEEERQRGNFPDRFSGHQFPNYSSELNVNALLLGDSALYLCASSLEQGNEQFFGPGTRLTVL.

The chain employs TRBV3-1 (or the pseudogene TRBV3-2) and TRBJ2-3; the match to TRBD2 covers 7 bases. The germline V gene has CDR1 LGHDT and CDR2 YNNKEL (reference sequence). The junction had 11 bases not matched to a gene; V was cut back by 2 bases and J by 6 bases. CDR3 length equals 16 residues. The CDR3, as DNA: TGTGCCAGCAGCCAATGGCTAGAGGGAGGGCTCGATACGCAGTATTTT. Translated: CASSQWLEGGLDTQYF.

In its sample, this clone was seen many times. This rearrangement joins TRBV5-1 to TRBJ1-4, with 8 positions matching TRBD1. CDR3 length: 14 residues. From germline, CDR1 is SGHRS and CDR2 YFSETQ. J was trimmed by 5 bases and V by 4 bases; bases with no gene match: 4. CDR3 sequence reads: CASSPYRGNEKLFF. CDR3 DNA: TGCGCCAGCAGCCCATACAGGGGGAATGAAAAACTGTTTTTT.

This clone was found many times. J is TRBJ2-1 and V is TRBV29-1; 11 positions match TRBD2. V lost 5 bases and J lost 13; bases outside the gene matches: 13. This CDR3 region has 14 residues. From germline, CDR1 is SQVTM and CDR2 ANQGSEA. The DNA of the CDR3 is TGCAGCGTTTGGGGACTAGCGGCCGATACCGGACAGTTCTTC. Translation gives CSVWGLAADTGQFF.

For the CDR3, the DNA is TGTGCCAGCAGCCAAGATCAGGGGCAGCCCCAGCATTTT. Protein product: CASSQDQGQPQHF. This chain connects TRBV14 to TRBJ1-5, with a tentative D call TRBD1 (6 bases). Trimming removed 0 bases at V and 7 bases at J, with 7 bases between. The CDR3 runs 13 residues. The V gene's germline CDR1 is SGHDN and CDR2 FVKESK.

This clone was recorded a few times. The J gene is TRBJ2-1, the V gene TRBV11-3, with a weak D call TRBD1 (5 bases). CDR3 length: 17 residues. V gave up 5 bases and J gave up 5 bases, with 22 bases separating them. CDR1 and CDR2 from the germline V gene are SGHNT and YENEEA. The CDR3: CASSPARRVVGNNEQFF. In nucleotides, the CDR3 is TGTGCCAGCAGCCCCGCCCGCAGGGTCGTAGGGAACAATGAGCAGTTCTTC. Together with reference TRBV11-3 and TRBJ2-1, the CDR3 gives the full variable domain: EAGVVQSPRYKIIEKKQPVAFWCNPISGHNTLYWYLQNLGQGPELLIRYENEEAVDDSQLPKDRFSAERLKGVDSTLKIQPAELGDSAVYLCASSPARRVVGNNEQFFGPGTRLTVL.

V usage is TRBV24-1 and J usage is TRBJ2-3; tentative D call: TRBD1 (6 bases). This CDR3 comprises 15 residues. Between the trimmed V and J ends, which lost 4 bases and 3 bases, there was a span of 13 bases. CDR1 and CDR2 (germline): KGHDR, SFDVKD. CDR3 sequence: CATSDPSRGTDTQYF. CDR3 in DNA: TGTGCCACCAGTGACCCCTCCAGGGGTACAGATACGCAGTATTTT.

CDR3 coding DNA: TGTGCCTGGGGAGACAGGGTCTTCAGAGATACGCAGTATTTT. Translation: CAWGDRVFRDTQYF. This chain uses TRBV30 with TRBJ2-3; 7 nucleotides line up with TRBD1. CDR1 is GTSNPN, CDR2 SVGIG, per germline (reference sequence). The CDR3 consists of 14 residues. Losses at the gene ends were 5 bases for V and 5 bases for J; bases not matched to a gene: 10.

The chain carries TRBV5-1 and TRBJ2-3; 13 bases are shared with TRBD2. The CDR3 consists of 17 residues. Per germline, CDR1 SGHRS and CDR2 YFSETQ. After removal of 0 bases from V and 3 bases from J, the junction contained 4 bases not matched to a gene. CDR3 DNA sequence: TGCGCCAGCAGCTTGGAGGGACTAGCGGGACCTACAGATACGCAGTATTTT. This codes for CASSLEGLAGPTDTQYF. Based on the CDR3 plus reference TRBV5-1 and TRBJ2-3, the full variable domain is KAGVTQTPRYLIKTRGQQVTLSCSPISGHRSVSWYQQTPGQGLQFLFEYFSETQRNKGNFPGRFSGRQFSNSRSEMNVSTLELGDSALYLCASSLEGLAGPTDTQYFGPGTRLTVL.

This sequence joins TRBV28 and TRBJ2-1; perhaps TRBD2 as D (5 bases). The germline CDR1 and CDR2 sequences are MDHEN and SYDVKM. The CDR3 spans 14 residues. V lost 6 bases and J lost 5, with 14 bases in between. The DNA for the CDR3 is TGTGCCAGCAGCCCATCCCGGGATCACAATGAGCAGTTCTTC. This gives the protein CASSPSRDHNEQFF.

The CDR3 reads CSVEYRPGETQYF. The CDR3 nucleotides read TGCAGCGTTGAATACAGGCCAGGCGAGACCCAGTACTTC. The chain carries TRBV29-1 and TRBJ2-5; possibly TRBD1 for D (5 bases). The germline V gene encodes CDR1 SQVTM and CDR2 ANQGSEA. Trimming removed 2 bases from V and 5 bases from J, with 12 bases in between. The CDR3 is made up of 13 amino acids.

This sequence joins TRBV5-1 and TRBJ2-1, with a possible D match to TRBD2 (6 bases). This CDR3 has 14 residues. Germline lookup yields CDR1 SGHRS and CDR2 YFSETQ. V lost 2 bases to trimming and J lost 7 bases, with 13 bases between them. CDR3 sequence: CASSFSSRGNEQFF. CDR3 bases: TGCGCCAGCAGCTTTTCATCCCGGGGGAATGAGCAGTTCTTC. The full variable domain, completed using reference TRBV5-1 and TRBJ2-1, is KAGVTQTPRYLIKTRGQQVTLSCSPISGHRSVSWYQQTPGQGLQFLFEYFSETQRNKGNFPGRFSGRQFSNSRSEMNVSTLELGDSALYLCASSFSSRGNEQFFGPGTRLTVL.

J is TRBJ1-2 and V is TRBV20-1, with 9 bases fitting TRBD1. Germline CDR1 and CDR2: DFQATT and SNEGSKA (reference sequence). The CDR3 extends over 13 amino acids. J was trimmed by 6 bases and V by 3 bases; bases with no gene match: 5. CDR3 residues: CSASRQGGHGYTF. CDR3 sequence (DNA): TGCAGTGCTAGTAGACAGGGGGGACATGGCTACACCTTC.

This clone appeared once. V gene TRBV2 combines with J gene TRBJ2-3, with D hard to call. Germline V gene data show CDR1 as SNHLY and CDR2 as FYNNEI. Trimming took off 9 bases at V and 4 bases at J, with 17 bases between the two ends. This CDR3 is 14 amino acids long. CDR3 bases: TGTGCCAGTTCCGGCGGAGTGTTTGCAGATACGCAGTATTTT. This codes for CASSGGVFADTQYF.

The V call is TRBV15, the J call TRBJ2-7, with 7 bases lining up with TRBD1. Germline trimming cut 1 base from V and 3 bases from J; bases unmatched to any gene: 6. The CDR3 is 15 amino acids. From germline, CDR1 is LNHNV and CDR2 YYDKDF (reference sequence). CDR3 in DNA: TGTGCCACCAGCAGAGGAGGGGGCGACCTCTACGAGCAGTACTTC. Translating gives CATSRGGGDLYEQYF. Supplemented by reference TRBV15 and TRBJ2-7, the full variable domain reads DAMVIQNPRYQVTQFGKPVTLSCSQTLNHNVMYWYQQKSSQAPKLLFHYYDKDFNNEADTPDNFQSRRPNTSFCFLDIRSPGLGDTAMYLCATSRGGGDLYEQYFGPGTRLTVT.

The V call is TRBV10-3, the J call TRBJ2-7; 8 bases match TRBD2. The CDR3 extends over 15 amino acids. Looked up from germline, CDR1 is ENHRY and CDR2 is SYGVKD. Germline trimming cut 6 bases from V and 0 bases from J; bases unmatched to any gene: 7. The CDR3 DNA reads TGTGCCATCAGGTCGGGGGGGCCTAGCTCCTACGAGCAGTACTTC. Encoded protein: CAIRSGGPSSYEQYF.

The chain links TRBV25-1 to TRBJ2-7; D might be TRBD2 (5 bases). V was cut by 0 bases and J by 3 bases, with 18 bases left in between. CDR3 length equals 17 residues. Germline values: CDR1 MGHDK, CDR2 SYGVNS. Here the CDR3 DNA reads TGTGCCAGCAGTGAATATATTCGGAGGCCGTGTGGCTACGAGCAGTACTTC. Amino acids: CASSEYIRRPCGYEQYF.

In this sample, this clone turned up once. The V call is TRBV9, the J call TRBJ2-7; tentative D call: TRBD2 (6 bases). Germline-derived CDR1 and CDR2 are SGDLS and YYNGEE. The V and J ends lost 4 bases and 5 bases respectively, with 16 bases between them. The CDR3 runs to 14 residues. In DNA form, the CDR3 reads TGTGCCAGCAGCATAGGGGACTGGGCGGACGAGCAGTACTTC. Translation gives CASSIGDWADEQYF.

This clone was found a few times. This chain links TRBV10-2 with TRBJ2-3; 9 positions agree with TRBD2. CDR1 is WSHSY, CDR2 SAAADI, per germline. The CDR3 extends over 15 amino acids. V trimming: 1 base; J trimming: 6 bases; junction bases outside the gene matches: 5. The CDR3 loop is CASSEFSGSSDTQYF. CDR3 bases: TGCGCCAGCAGTGAGTTTAGCGGGAGTTCGGATACGCAGTATTTT.

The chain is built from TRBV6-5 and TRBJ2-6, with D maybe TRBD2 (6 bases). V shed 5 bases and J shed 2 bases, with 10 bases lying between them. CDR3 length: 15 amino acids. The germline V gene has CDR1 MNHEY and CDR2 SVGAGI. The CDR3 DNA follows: TGTGCCAGCAGTAGAACGGGAGCTGGGGCCAACGTCCTGACTTTC. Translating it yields CASSRTGAGANVLTF.

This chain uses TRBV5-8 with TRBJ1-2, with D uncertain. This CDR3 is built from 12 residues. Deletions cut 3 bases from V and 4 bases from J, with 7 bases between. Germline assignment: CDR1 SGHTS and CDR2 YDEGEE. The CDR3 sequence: CASSYGAYGYTF. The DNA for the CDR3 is TGTGCCAGCAGCTACGGAGCCTATGGCTACACCTTC.

The CDR3 DNA reads as TGTGCCAGCAGCTCCGGACAGGAACAAGAGACCCAGTACTTC. It specifies CASSSGQEQETQYF. The chain uses TRBV7-3 and TRBJ2-5; 7 positions agree with TRBD1. Per the germline V gene, CDR1 is SGHTA and CDR2 is FQGTGA. The CDR3 runs 14 residues. V trimming: 4 bases; J trimming: 2 bases; junction bases outside the gene matches: 4.

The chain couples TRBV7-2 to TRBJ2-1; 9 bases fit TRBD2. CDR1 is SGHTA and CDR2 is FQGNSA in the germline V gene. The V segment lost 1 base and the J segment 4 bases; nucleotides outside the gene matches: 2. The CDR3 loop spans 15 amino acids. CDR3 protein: CASSLGLAVYNEQFF. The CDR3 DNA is TGTGCCAGCAGCTTAGGACTAGCGGTTTACAATGAGCAGTTCTTC.

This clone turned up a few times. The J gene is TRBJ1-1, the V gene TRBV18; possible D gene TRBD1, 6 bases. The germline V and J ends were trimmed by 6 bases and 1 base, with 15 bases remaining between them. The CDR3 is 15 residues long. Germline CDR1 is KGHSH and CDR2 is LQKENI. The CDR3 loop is CASSPPRQENTEAFF. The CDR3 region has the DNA TGTGCCAGCTCTCCCCCTAGACAGGAGAACACTGAAGCTTTCTTT.

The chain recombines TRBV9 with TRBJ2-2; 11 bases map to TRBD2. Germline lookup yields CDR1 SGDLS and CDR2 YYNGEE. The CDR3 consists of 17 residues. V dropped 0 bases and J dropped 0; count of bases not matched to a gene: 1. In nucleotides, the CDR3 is TGTGCCAGCAGCGTAGTACTAGCGGGAGCGAACACCGGGGAGCTGTTTTTT. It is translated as CASSVVLAGANTGELFF.

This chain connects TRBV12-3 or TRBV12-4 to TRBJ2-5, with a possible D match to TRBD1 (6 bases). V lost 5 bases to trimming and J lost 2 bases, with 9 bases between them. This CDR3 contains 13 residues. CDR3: CASSPGQQETQYF. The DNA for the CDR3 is TGTGCCAGCAGTCCAGGACAGCAAGAGACCCAGTACTTC.

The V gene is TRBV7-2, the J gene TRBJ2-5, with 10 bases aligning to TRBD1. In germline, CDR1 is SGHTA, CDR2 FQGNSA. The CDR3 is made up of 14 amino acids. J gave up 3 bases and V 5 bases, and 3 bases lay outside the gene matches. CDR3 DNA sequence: TGTGCCAGCAGCCACGGGACAGGGGAAGAGACCCAGTACTTC. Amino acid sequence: CASSHGTGEETQYF.

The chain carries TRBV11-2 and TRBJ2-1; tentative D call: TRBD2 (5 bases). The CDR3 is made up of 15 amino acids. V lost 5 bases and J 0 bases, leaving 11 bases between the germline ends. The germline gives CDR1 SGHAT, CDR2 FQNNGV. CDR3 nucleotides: TGTGCCAGCAGCCCGGGATTGCACTCCTACAATGAGCAGTTCTTC. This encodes CASSPGLHSYNEQFF.

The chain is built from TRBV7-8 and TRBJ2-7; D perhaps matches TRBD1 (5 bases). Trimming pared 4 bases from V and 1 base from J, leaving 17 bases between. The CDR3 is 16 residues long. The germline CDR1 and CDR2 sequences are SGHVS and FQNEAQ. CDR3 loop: CASSSYRVPGSYEQYF. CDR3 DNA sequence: TGTGCCAGCAGCTCTTACCGGGTCCCAGGGTCCTACGAGCAGTACTTC.

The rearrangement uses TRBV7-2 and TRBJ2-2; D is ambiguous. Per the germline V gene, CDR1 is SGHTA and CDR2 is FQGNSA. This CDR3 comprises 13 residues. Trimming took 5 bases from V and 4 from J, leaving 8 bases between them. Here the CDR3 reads CASSPYFTGELFF. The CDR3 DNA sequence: TGTGCCAGCAGCCCCTATTTCACCGGGGAGCTGTTTTTT.